These T cell receptor beta chains were read from a single sample in a study of PD-1 blockade in classical Hodgkin lymphoma. Clones were read by immunoSEQ multiplex PCR, and TCRdb kept only the in-frame ones, dropping some. The repertoire holds some 13,000 clones, with 75% to 90% as singletons. The sequencing used peripheral blood mononuclear cells (PBMCs), collected at baseline. Every receptor here comes from a human donor with classical Hodgkin lymphoma. CDR3s include the opening cysteine and the closing phenylalanine or tryptophan. The D gene is left open where the match is weak. Size tells how often a clone was seen (once, few, many) or the class of an expanded clone, and some rows leave it out.

abundance,j_gene,v_gene,d_gene,CDR3aa,CDR3nt
NA,TRBJ2-1,TRBV5-1,TRBD1,CASSLQGKSNEQFF,TGCGCCAGCAGCTTACAGGGGAAATCCAATGAGCAGTTCTTC
NA,TRBJ1-3,TRBV30,NA,CAWSPTDSSGNTIYF,TGTGCCTGGAGTCCGACTGATAGCTCTGGAAACACCATATATTTT
once,TRBJ1-1,TRBV19,NA,CASSIRARANEAFF,TGTGCCAGTAGTATCAGGGCGAGGGCCAATGAAGCTTTCTTT
NA,TRBJ2-1,TRBV7-9,NA,CASSLGTNSQNEQFF,TGTGCCAGCAGCTTAGGAACTAATTCCCAGAATGAGCAGTTCTTC
few,TRBJ2-1,TRBV11-1,NA,CASSLDYYNEQFF,TGTGCCAGCAGCTTAGATTACTACAATGAGCAGTTCTTC
few,TRBJ2-7,TRBV19,NA,CASSKNVGARLSEQYF,TGTGCCAGTAGTAAAAATGTGGGGGCGCGTTTAAGCGAGCAGTACTTC
NA,TRBJ2-1,TRBV5-5,NA,CASSFGLNEQFF,TGTGCCAGCAGCTTTGGTCTCAATGAGCAGTTCTTC
few,TRBJ2-7,TRBV7-9,TRBD2,CASSFVGLAGLQPYEQYF,TGTGCCAGCAGCTTTGTAGGACTAGCGGGACTCCAACCGTACGAGCAGTACTTC
once,TRBJ2-7,TRBV6-1,NA,CASVNWGYGYEQYF,TGTGCCAGCGTCAACTGGGGGTACGGCTACGAGCAGTACTTC
NA,TRBJ1-1,TRBV6-1,NA,CASSEVLYTEAFF,TGTGCCAGCAGTGAAGTTTTGTACACTGAAGCTTTCTTT
NA,TRBJ2-5,TRBV23-1,NA,CASSLFGPEYQETQYF,TGCGCCAGCAGTCTCTTCGGACCGGAGTACCAAGAGACCCAGTACTTC
NA,TRBJ2-4,TRBV7-9,NA,CASSLDFGIGAKNIQYF,TGTGCCAGCAGCTTAGATTTTGGGATCGGAGCCAAAAACATTCAGTACTTC
NA,TRBJ2-3,TRBV28,NA,CASSPLGASTDTQYF,TGTGCCAGCAGCCCACTAGGGGCTAGCACAGATACGCAGTATTTT
NA,TRBJ2-7,TRBV5-5,TRBD2,CASSVTSGIYEQYF,TGTGCCAGCAGCGTAACTAGCGGGATCTACGAGCAGTACTTC
medium-sized,TRBJ1-6,TRBV6-1,TRBD1,CASGRDRVNSPLHF,TGTGCCAGCGGCCGGGACAGGGTCAATTCACCCCTCCACTTT
few,TRBJ1-1,TRBV10-3,NA,CATRGTFLNTEAFF,TGTGCCACTCGAGGGACTTTCCTGAACACTGAAGCTTTCTTT
few,TRBJ2-1,TRBV6-6,NA,CASRPTGEGHEQFF,TGTGCCAGCAGGCCCACAGGGGAGGGGCATGAGCAGTTCTTC
NA,TRBJ2-7,TRBV18,NA,CASSPQGIHEQYF,TGTGCCAGCTCACCACAGGGCATCCACGAGCAGTACTTC
NA,TRBJ2-1,TRBV5-1,TRBD2,CASREAGSNYNEQFF,TGCGCCAGCAGAGAAGCGGGAAGTAATTACAATGAGCAGTTCTTC
NA,TRBJ2-2,TRBV10-1,NA,CASRVGELFF,TGCGCCAGCAGAGTCGGGGAGCTGTTTTTT
NA,TRBJ2-2,TRBV6-6,TRBD1,CASRTSTGDTGELFF,TGTGCCAGCAGAACTTCGACAGGGGACACCGGGGAGCTGTTTTTT
NA,TRBJ2-7,TRBV7-2,TRBD2,CASSLTTSGPPSYYEQYF,TGTGCCAGCAGCTTAACCACTAGCGGGCCACCATCATACTACGAGCAGTACTTC
NA,TRBJ2-7,TRBV29-1,NA,CSAWDPSYEQYF,TGCAGCGCCTGGGACCCCTCCTACGAGCAGTACTTC
NA,TRBJ2-3,TRBV29-1,NA,CSTTRGPSTDTQYF,TGCAGCACCACGCGCGGCCCTAGCACAGATACGCAGTATTTT
NA,TRBJ1-2,TRBV6-4,NA,CASRAGARSGYTF,TGTGCCAGCAGAGCAGGCGCTCGGTCAGGCTACACCTTC
NA,TRBJ1-3,TRBV18,NA,CASSPGTSSGNTIYF,TGTGCCAGCTCACCCGGGACAAGCTCTGGAAACACCATATATTTT
few,TRBJ2-1,TRBV29-1,NA,CSVDTRTDEQFF,TGCAGCGTTGATACCAGGACTGATGAGCAGTTCTTC
NA,TRBJ2-1,TRBV27,TRBD2,CASSSGTSGRVDEQFF,TGTGCCAGCAGTTCGGGGACTAGCGGGAGGGTCGATGAGCAGTTCTTC
NA,TRBJ1-4,TRBV29-1,TRBD1,CSAGGGATNEKLFF,TGCAGCGCAGGAGGGGGCGCAACTAATGAAAAACTGTTTTTT
NA,TRBJ2-7,TRBV11-2,TRBD2,CASRWTSGSYEQYF,TGTGCCAGCAGGTGGACTAGCGGGAGCTACGAGCAGTACTTC
NA,TRBJ2-4,TRBV6-1,NA,CASSEGSIQYF,TGTGCCAGCAGTGAAGGAAGCATTCAGTACTTC
NA,TRBJ2-3,TRBV6-1,TRBD2,CASSEAPSGVSFASTDTQYF,TGTGCCAGCAGTGAAGCGCCTAGCGGAGTTTCATTCGCCAGCACAGATACGCAGTATTTT
NA,TRBJ2-3,TRBV28,NA,CASRKRLPPYLDTQYF,TGTGCCAGCAGAAAGCGACTCCCTCCGTACTTGGATACGCAGTATTTT
NA,TRBJ1-5,TRBV2,TRBD1,CASSDYRGTESNQPQHF,TGTGCCAGCAGTGACTACAGGGGAACGGAGAGCAATCAGCCCCAGCATTTT
few,TRBJ1-2,TRBV30,TRBD1,CAGWRQGANYGYTF,TGTGCCGGGTGGAGACAGGGGGCCAACTATGGCTACACCTTC
NA,TRBJ2-1,TRBV28,TRBD1,CASSLGGQGWYNEQFF,TGTGCCAGCAGTCTGGGGGGACAGGGATGGTACAATGAGCAGTTCTTC
NA,TRBJ1-1,TRBV6-1,NA,CASSSAQPNTEAFF,TGTGCCAGCAGTTCGGCCCAGCCGAACACTGAAGCTTTCTTT
NA,TRBJ1-2,TRBV28,NA,CASSLFRVAGYGYTF,TGTGCCAGCAGTTTATTCAGAGTGGCAGGCTATGGCTACACCTTC
NA,TRBJ2-1,TRBV10-2,NA,CASSSQDLPGEQFF,TGCGCCAGCAGCTCACAGGATTTGCCCGGTGAGCAGTTCTTC
NA,TRBJ2-7,TRBV6-5,TRBD1,CASSYTGGRSYEQYF,TGTGCCAGCAGTTACACAGGGGGCCGCTCCTACGAGCAGTACTTC
NA,TRBJ1-1,TRBV18,NA,CASSPFSGDTEAFF,TGTGCCAGCTCACCGTTCTCGGGGGACACTGAAGCTTTCTTT
NA,TRBJ1-1,TRBV5-4,TRBD1,CASRQDTGETEAFF,TGTGCCAGCAGACAAGACACAGGGGAAACTGAAGCTTTCTTT
NA,TRBJ2-3,TRBV19,TRBD2,CASSDGTSGTDTQYF,TGTGCCAGTAGTGACGGGACTAGTGGCACAGATACGCAGTATTTT
NA,TRBJ2-3,TRBV28,NA,CASSLGSPGVDTQYF,TGTGCCAGCAGTTTAGGGTCGCCAGGGGTGGATACGCAGTATTTT
large,TRBJ2-5,TRBV7-9,NA,CASSQLLGEETQYF,TGTGCCAGCAGTCAGTTATTGGGAGAAGAGACCCAGTACTTC
once,TRBJ1-1,TRBV6-5,NA,CASKQGESEAFF,TGTGCCAGCAAACAGGGAGAGTCTGAAGCTTTCTTT
NA,TRBJ2-3,TRBV28,NA,CASSFLQDTDTQYF,TGTGCCAGCAGTTTTCTACAGGACACAGATACGCAGTATTTT
once,TRBJ2-1,TRBV7-9,NA,CASSLALASSYNEQFF,TGTGCCAGCAGCTTAGCACTGGCGAGCTCCTACAATGAGCAGTTCTTC
NA,TRBJ2-7,TRBV6-1,NA,CASSETGVGGYEQYF,TGTGCCAGCAGTGAAACAGGGGTTGGGGGGTACGAGCAGTACTTC
NA,TRBJ2-7,TRBV7-9,TRBD1,CASSADRRAYEQYF,TGTGCCAGCAGCGCGGACAGGAGAGCCTACGAGCAGTACTTC
NA,TRBJ2-6,TRBV19,TRBD1,CASSTRTGLLGANVLTF,TGTGCCAGTAGTACCCGGACAGGTTTGTTGGGGGCCAACGTCCTGACTTTC
NA,TRBJ1-2,TRBV6-5,NA,CASSYSFGGIVVYTF,TGTGCCAGCAGTTACTCGTTCGGCGGAATAGTTGTCTACACCTTC
NA,TRBJ2-7,TRBV6-1,TRBD2,CASNRLAGGYEQYF,TGTGCCAGCAACCGTCTAGCGGGAGGATACGAGCAGTACTTC
NA,TRBJ2-1,TRBV7-9,TRBD2,CASSPEGTKTYNEQFF,TGTGCCAGCAGCCCTGAAGGGACTAAAACCTACAATGAGCAGTTCTTC
NA,TRBJ2-1,TRBV7-3,NA,CASSLKGGVNEQFF,TGTGCCAGCAGCTTAAAAGGCGGAGTCAATGAGCAGTTCTTC
few,TRBJ1-1,TRBV6-1,NA,CASSARGNTEAFF,TGTGCCAGCAGTGCTCGTGGAAACACTGAAGCTTTCTTT
once,TRBJ1-1,TRBV5-1,NA,CASSLTTGNTEAFF,TGCGCCAGCAGCTTAACGACAGGGAACACTGAAGCTTTCTTT